This TCR beta chain was profiled in a study of CD8+ T cells in alopecia areata. Treatment described: oral pan-JAK inhibitor, 5-10 mg twice daily. Overall study results and limits: Elevated clonality characterized lesional scalp relative to normal scalp, particularly in alopecia totalis/universalis.

TCR sequencing used cDNA made by reverse transcription of extracted RNA. TCRdb keeps only in-frame clones here, not all; method: immunoSEQ multiplex PCR. There are some 190,000 clones in the sample; approximately 70% occur only once, and 1% to 1.5% lies in the top ten. Comment on this clone: No antigen is known for it.

The CDR3 length is 13 residues. Trimming took off 4 bases at V and 8 bases at J, with 15 bases between the two ends. Germline loops: CDR1 GTSNPN, CDR2 SVGIG (reference sequence). The clonotype comes from a human donor with alopecia areata. The sample was CD4+ T cells sorted from blood, taken between weeks 43 and 45, from a patient treated with tofacitinib. The chain uses TRBV30 and TRBJ2-1; a possible D gene is TRBD1 (5 bases). CDR3 nucleotides: TGTGCCTGGAAACAAGGGGTGTTTGATGAGCAGTTCTTC. It yields the protein CAWKQGVFDEQFF.